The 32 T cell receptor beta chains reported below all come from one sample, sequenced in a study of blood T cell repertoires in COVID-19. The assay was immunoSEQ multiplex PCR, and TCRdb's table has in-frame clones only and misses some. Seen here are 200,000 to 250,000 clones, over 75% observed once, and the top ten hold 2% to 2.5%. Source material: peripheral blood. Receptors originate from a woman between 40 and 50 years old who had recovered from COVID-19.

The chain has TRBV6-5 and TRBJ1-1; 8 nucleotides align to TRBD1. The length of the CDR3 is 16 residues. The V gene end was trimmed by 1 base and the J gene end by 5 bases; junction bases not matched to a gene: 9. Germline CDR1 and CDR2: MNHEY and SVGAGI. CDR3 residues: CASSYFRQGRKTEAFF. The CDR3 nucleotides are TGTGCCAGCAGTTACTTTAGACAGGGGAGAAAAACTGAAGCTTTCTTT.

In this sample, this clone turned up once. The chain's CDR3 is CASSLTGVTEAFF. CDR3 coding DNA: TGTGCCAGCAGCCTTACAGGGGTCACTGAAGCTTTCTTT. The chain couples TRBV7-9 to TRBJ1-1; TRBD1 matches at 7 bases. Per the germline V gene, CDR1 is SEHNR and CDR2 is FQNEAQ (reference sequence). The CDR3 extends over 13 amino acids. With V trimmed by 5 bases and J by 4 bases, 4 bases remained unmatched.

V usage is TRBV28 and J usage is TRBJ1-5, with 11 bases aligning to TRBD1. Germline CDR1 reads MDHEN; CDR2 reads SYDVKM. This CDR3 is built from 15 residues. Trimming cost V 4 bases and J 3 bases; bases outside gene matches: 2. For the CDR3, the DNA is TGTGCCAGCAGTTGGACAGGGGGCTACAATCAGCCCCAGCATTTT. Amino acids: CASSWTGGYNQPQHF.

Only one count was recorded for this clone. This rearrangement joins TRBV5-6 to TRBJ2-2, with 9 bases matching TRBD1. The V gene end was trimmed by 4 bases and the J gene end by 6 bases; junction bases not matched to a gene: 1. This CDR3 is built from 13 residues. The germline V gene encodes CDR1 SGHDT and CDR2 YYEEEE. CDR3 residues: CASSRTGAGELFF. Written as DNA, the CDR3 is TGTGCCAGCAGCCGGACAGGGGCCGGGGAGCTGTTTTTT.

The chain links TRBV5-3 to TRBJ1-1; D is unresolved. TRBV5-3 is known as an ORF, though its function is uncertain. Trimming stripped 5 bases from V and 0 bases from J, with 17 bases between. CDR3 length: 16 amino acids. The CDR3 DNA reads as TGTGCCAGAAGTCTTCGACGGGTCGCCATGAACACTGAAGCTTTCTTT. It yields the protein CARSLRRVAMNTEAFF.

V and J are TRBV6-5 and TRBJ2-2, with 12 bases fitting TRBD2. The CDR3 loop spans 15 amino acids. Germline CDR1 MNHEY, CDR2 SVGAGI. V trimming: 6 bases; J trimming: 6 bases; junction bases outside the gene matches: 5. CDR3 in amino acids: CASRPTSGRSGELFF. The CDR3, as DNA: TGTGCCAGCAGGCCTACTAGCGGGAGGTCCGGGGAGCTGTTTTTT.

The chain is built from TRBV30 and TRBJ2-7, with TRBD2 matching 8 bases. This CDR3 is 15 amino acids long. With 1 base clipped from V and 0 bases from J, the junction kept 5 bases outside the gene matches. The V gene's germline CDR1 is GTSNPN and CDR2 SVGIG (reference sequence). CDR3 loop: CAWSAGLESSYEQYF. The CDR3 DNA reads TGTGCCTGGAGTGCGGGACTAGAGAGCTCCTACGAGCAGTACTTC.

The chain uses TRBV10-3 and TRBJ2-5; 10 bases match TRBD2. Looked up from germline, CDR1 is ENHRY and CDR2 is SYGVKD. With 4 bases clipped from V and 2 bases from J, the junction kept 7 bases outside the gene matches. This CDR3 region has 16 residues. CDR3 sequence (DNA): TGTGCCATCAGTGGTCCCCTAGCGGGGGATCAAGAGACCCAGTACTTC. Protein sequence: CAISGPLAGDQETQYF.

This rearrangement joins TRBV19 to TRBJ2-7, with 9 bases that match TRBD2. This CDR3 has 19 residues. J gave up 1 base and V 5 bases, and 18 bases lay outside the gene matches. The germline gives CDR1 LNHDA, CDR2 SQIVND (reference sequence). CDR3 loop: CASSPDSLRGLAYSYEQYF. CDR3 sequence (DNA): TGTGCCAGTAGTCCGGACAGTTTGAGAGGACTAGCGTATTCCTACGAGCAGTACTTC.

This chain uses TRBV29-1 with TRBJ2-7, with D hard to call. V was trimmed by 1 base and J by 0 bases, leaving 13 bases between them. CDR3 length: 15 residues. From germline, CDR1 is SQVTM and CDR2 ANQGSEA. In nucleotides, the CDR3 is TGCAGCGTTGAAGTTAGTGAAAGAAGCTCCTACGAGCAGTACTTC. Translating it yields CSVEVSERSSYEQYF.

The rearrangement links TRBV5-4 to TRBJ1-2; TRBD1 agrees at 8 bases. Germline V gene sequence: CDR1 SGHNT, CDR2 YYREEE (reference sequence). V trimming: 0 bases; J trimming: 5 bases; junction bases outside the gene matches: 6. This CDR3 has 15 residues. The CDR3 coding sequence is TGTGCCAGCAGCTTGGGGACAGGGTTTTTTTATGGCTACACCTTC. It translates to CASSLGTGFFYGYTF.

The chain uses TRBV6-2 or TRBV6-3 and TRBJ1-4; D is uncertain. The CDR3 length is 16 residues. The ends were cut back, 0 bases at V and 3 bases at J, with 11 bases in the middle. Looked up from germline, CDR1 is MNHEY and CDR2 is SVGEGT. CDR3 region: CASSYSGSVANEKLFF. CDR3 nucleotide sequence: TGTGCCAGCAGTTACTCGGGGAGTGTGGCTAATGAAAAACTGTTTTTT.

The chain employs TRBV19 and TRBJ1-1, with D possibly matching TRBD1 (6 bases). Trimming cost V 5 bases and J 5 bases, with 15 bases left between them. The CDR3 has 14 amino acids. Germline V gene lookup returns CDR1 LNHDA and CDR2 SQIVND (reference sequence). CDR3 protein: CASSVKGVSTEAFF. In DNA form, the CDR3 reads TGTGCCAGTAGTGTCAAGGGGGTGAGTACTGAAGCTTTCTTT.

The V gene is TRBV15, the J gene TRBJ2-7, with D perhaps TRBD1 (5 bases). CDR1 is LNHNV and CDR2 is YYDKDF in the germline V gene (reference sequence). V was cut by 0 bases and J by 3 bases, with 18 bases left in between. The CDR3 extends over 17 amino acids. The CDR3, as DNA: TGTGCCACCAGCAGAGAATCGGGCTACGCAGGGTACTACGAGCAGTACTTC. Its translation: CATSRESGYAGYYEQYF.

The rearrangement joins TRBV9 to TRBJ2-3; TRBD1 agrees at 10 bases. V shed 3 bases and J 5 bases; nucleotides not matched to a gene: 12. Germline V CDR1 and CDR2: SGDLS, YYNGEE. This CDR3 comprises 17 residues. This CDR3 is CASSAPTGTGVGDTQYF. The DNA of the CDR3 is TGTGCCAGCAGCGCGCCTACCGGGACAGGGGTGGGAGATACGCAGTATTTT.

The CDR3 nucleotides read TGTGCCAGCAGCTTCGGACAGCCGAACACTGAAGCTTTCTTT. Amino acids: CASSFGQPNTEAFF. This chain connects TRBV11-3 to TRBJ1-1, with D perhaps TRBD1 (6 bases). Germline loops: CDR1 SGHNT, CDR2 YENEEA. The CDR3 runs to 14 residues. Between the trimmed V and J ends, which lost 3 bases and 1 base, there was a span of 9 bases. The whole variable domain, filled in from reference TRBV11-3 and TRBJ1-1, reads EAGVVQSPRYKIIEKKQPVAFWCNPISGHNTLYWYLQNLGQGPELLIRYENEEAVDDSQLPKDRFSAERLKGVDSTLKIQPAELGDSAVYLCASSFGQPNTEAFFGQGTRLTVV.

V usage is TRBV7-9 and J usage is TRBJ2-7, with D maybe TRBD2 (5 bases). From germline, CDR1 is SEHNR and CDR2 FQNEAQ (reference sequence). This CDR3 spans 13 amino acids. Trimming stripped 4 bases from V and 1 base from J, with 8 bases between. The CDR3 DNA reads TGTGCCAGCAGCTCTGGACTGTCCTACGAGCAGTACTTC. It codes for CASSSGLSYEQYF. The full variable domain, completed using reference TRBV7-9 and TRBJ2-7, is DTGVSQNPRHKITKRGQNVTFRCDPISEHNRLYWYRQTLGQGPEFLTYFQNEAQLEKSRLLSDRFSAERPKGSFSTLEIQRTEQGDSAMYLCASSSGLSYEQYFGPGTRLTVT.

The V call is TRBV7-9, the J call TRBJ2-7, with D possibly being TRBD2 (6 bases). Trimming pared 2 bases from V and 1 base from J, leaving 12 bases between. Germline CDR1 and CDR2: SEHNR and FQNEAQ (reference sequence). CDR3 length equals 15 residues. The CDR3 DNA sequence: TGTGCCAGCAGCTTACGGGGGACTCATTCCTACGAGCAGTACTTC. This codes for CASSLRGTHSYEQYF.

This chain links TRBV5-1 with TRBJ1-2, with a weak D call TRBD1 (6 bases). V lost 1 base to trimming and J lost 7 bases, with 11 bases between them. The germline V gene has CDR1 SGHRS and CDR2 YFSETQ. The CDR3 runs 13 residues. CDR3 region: CASSLIQGIGYTF. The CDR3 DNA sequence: TGCGCCAGCAGCTTGATACAGGGCATTGGCTACACCTTC.

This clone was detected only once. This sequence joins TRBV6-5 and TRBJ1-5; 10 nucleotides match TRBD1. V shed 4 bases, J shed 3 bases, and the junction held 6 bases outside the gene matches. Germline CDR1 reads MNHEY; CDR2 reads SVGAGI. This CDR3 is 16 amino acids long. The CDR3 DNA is TGTGCCAGCAGTTCAGGACAGGGGGGGATCAATCAGCCCCAGCATTTT. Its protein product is CASSSGQGGINQPQHF.

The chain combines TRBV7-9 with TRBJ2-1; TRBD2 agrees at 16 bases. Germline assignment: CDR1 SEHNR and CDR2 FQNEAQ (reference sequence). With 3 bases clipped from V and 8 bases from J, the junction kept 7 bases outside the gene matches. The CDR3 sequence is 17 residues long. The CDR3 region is CASSFSGTSGGVDEQFF. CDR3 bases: TGTGCCAGCAGCTTCTCCGGGACTAGCGGGGGGGTGGATGAGCAGTTCTTC.

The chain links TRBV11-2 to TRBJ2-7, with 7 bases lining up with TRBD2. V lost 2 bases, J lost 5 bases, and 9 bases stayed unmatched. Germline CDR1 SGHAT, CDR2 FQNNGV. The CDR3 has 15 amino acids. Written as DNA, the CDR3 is TGTGCCAGCAGCTTAAGTCGGGCTAGCGGCGACGAGCAGTACTTC. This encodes CASSLSRASGDEQYF.

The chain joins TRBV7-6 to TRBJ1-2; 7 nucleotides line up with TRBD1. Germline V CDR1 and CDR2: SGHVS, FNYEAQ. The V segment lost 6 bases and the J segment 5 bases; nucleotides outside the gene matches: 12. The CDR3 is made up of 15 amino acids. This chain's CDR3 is CASSSYLDREYGYTF. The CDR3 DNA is TGTGCCAGCAGTTCCTACCTCGACAGGGAATATGGCTACACCTTC.

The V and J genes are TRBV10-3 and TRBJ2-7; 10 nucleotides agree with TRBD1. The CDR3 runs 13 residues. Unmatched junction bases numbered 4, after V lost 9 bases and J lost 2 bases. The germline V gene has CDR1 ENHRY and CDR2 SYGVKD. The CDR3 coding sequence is TGTGCCATAGCCGGGACAGGGGCCTACGAGCAGTACTTC. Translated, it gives CAIAGTGAYEQYF.

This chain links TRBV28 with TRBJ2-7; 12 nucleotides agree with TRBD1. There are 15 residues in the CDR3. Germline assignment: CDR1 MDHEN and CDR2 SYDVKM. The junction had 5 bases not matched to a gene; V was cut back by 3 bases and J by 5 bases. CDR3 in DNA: TGTGCCAGCAGTTTCTCCGGGACAGGGGGCGACGAGCAGTACTTC. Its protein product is CASSFSGTGGDEQYF.

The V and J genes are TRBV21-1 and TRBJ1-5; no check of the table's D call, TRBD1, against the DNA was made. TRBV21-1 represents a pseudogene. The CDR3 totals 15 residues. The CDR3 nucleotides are TGTGCCAGCAGCGGGCCCCAGGGTACAGGGCAGCCCCAGCATTTT. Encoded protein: CASSGPQGTGQPQHF.

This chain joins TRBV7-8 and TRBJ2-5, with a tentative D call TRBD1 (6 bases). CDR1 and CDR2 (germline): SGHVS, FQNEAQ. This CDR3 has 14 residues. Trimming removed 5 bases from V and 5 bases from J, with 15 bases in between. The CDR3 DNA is TGTGCCAGCAGCGCGGACAGAGTCCTTGAGACCCAGTACTTC. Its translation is CASSADRVLETQYF. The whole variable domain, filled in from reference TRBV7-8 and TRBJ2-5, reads GAGVSQSPRYKVAKRGQDVALRCDPISGHVSLFWYQQALGQGPEFLTYFQNEAQLDKSGLPSDRFFAERPEGSVSTLKIQRTQQEDSAVYLCASSADRVLETQYFGPGTRLLVL.

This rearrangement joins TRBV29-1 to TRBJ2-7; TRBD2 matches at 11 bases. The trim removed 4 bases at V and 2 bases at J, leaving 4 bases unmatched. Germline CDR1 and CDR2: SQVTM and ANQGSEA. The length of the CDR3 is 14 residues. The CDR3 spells CSVGGTSGAYEQYF. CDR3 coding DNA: TGCAGCGTTGGGGGGACTAGCGGAGCCTACGAGCAGTACTTC.

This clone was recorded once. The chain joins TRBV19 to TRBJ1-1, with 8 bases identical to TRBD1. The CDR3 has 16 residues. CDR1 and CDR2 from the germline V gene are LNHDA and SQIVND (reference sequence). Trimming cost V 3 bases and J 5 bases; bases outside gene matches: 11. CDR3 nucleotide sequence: TGTGCCAGTAGTATTCTCGGGGCAGGGGGCCGGACTGAAGCTTTCTTT. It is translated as CASSILGAGGRTEAFF.

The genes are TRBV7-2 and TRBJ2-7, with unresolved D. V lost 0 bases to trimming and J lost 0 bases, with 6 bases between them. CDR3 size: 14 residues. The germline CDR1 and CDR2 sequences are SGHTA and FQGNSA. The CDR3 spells CASSLAQVSYEQYF. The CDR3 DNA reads TGTGCCAGCAGCTTAGCGCAGGTCTCCTACGAGCAGTACTTC.

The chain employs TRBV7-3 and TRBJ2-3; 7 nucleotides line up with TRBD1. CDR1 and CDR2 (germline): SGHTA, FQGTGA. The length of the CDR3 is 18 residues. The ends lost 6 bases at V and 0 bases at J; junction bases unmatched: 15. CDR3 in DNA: TGTGCCAGCAGTAGGGGGACAGCCCTCTACGGAAGCACAGATACGCAGTATTTT. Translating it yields CASSRGTALYGSTDTQYF.

This CDR3 is CASSPRGETVNYGYTF. CDR3 nucleotide sequence: TGTGCCAGCAGCCCCCGAGGCGAGACGGTCAACTATGGCTACACCTTC. The rearrangement joins TRBV9 to TRBJ1-2, with unresolved D. This CDR3 comprises 16 residues. V was pared by 4 bases and J by 2 bases, with 18 bases between. Germline V CDR1 and CDR2: SGDLS, YYNGEE.